These T cell receptor beta chains were read from a single sample in a study of T-cell memory formation after mild COVID-19. Using its own MiXCR run on the 5' RACE reads, TCRdb lists one record per CDR3 protein. Found here are approximately 410,000 distinct CDR3 sequences, about a quarter of them singletons; the top ten hold under 15%. The material sequenced was PBMCs or a T cell subset sorted from them (not recorded which). These receptors all stem from an adult woman who had mild COVID-19 (a few samples of this study predate the infection). Cell type and time point are not known. CDR3s include the opening cysteine and the closing phenylalanine or tryptophan.

v_gene: TRBV27
j_gene: TRBJ2-5
CDR3aa: CASSRVRGKPNRYQETQYF

v_gene: TRBV12-3/TRBV12-4
j_gene: TRBJ1-1
CDR3aa: CASSYRRTGVVTEAFF

v_gene: TRBV24-1
j_gene: TRBJ2-1
CDR3aa: CATEAGAYNEQFF

v_gene: TRBV29-1
j_gene: TRBJ1-1
CDR3aa: CSVVPQGAGTEAFF

v_gene: TRBV15
j_gene: TRBJ2-2
CDR3aa: CATSSSIFGEGTGELFF

v_gene: TRBV12-3/TRBV12-4
j_gene: TRBJ2-7
CDR3aa: CASSLYRGLDSSYEQYF

v_gene: TRBV25-1
j_gene: TRBJ1-5
CDR3aa: CASSELRSGQPQHF

v_gene: TRBV9
j_gene: TRBJ2-5
CDR3aa: CASSVGAGAQETQYF

v_gene: TRBV3-1
j_gene: TRBJ2-7
CDR3aa: CASSMDLASYEQYF

v_gene: TRBV27
j_gene: TRBJ2-3
CDR3aa: CASNPQGSDTQYF

v_gene: TRBV7-2
j_gene: TRBJ2-3
CDR3aa: CASSPGLAGVVSTDTQYF

v_gene: TRBV7-6
j_gene: TRBJ2-7
CDR3aa: CASSLALEGWEQYF

v_gene: TRBV6-5
j_gene: TRBJ2-7
CDR3aa: CASSAGGLYEQYF

v_gene: TRBV18
j_gene: TRBJ1-1
CDR3aa: CASSPPGRGPNTEAFF

v_gene: TRBV7-9
j_gene: TRBJ1-2
CDR3aa: CASSSTGKVDGYTF

v_gene: TRBV2
j_gene: TRBJ1-1
CDR3aa: CASSERTQGREDPEAFF

v_gene: TRBV20-1
j_gene: TRBJ1-5
CDR3aa: CSARGDRDQPQHF

v_gene: TRBV5-6
j_gene: TRBJ2-7
CDR3aa: CASSFGTRGYEQYF

v_gene: TRBV7-3
j_gene: TRBJ2-5
CDR3aa: CASSSRGKETQYF

v_gene: TRBV20-1
j_gene: TRBJ2-5
CDR3aa: CSARRERGLSGETQYF

v_gene: TRBV5-1
j_gene: TRBJ2-1
CDR3aa: CASRRGLAYNEQFF

v_gene: TRBV5-1
j_gene: TRBJ2-2
CDR3aa: CASNTEDTGELFF

v_gene: TRBV7-9
j_gene: TRBJ1-1
CDR3aa: CASSFDREFNTEAFF

v_gene: TRBV5-5
j_gene: TRBJ2-3
CDR3aa: CASSTLQALTTDTQYF

v_gene: TRBV15
j_gene: TRBJ2-5
CDR3aa: CATSRPAGTNQETQYF

v_gene: TRBV18
j_gene: TRBJ2-1
CDR3aa: CASSPRNGQMYNEQFF

v_gene: TRBV29-1
j_gene: TRBJ1-5
CDR3aa: CSPGHYKYSNQPQHF

v_gene: TRBV29-1
j_gene: TRBJ1-3
CDR3aa: CSVYSSGNTIYF

v_gene: TRBV20-1
j_gene: TRBJ2-7
CDR3aa: CSATTGLANYEQYF

v_gene: TRBV12-3/TRBV12-4
j_gene: TRBJ2-1
CDR3aa: CASSLGGTGYDEQFF

v_gene: TRBV4-1
j_gene: TRBJ2-2
CDR3aa: CASSQDPAGELFF

v_gene: TRBV2
j_gene: TRBJ2-7
CDR3aa: CASSELGAGGVGYEQYF

v_gene: TRBV6-5
j_gene: TRBJ2-7
CDR3aa: CASSPRFDRVYEQYF

v_gene: TRBV30
j_gene: TRBJ2-2
CDR3aa: CAWKGTGELFF

v_gene: TRBV15
j_gene: TRBJ2-5
CDR3aa: CATSREQGVGTQYF

v_gene: TRBV6-1
j_gene: TRBJ1-2
CDR3aa: CASSDLYGYTF

v_gene: TRBV12-3/TRBV12-4
j_gene: TRBJ2-7
CDR3aa: CASSFLRDVRSYEQYF

v_gene: TRBV5-4
j_gene: TRBJ1-1
CDR3aa: CASRSDVQGLNTEAFF

v_gene: TRBV15
j_gene: TRBJ2-7
CDR3aa: CATSRDRVGQGTYEQYF

v_gene: TRBV9
j_gene: TRBJ1-4
CDR3aa: CASSVVDGSGKLFF

v_gene: TRBV29-1
j_gene: TRBJ2-1
CDR3aa: CSVETGDNEQFF

v_gene: TRBV18
j_gene: TRBJ1-4
CDR3aa: CASSPEDKEEKLFF

v_gene: TRBV15
j_gene: TRBJ1-5
CDR3aa: CATGQSAGYYSNQPQHF

v_gene: TRBV7-3
j_gene: TRBJ2-1
CDR3aa: CASSPRPDPYNEQFF

v_gene: TRBV19
j_gene: TRBJ2-7
CDR3aa: CASSITPAFYEQYF

v_gene: TRBV6-5
j_gene: TRBJ2-7
CDR3aa: CASRAGGTYEQYF

v_gene: TRBV29-1
j_gene: TRBJ2-6
CDR3aa: CSVVRSGANVLTF

v_gene: TRBV6-5
j_gene: TRBJ2-3
CDR3aa: CASRVVGDGDTQYF

v_gene: TRBV5-5
j_gene: TRBJ2-1
CDR3aa: CASSTTSGDYNEQFF

v_gene: TRBV5-1
j_gene: TRBJ2-3
CDR3aa: CASSLQRDTQYF

v_gene: TRBV12-3/TRBV12-4
j_gene: TRBJ2-5
CDR3aa: CASSHYWTGGRTQYF

v_gene: TRBV24-1
j_gene: TRBJ2-2
CDR3aa: CATSDFYSGGNTGELFF

v_gene: TRBV5-5
j_gene: TRBJ2-3
CDR3aa: CASSPLLAGDIDTQYF

v_gene: TRBV19
j_gene: TRBJ2-2
CDR3aa: CASSSGLAGGRTGELFF

v_gene: TRBV7-2
j_gene: TRBJ2-5
CDR3aa: CASSAASGGETQYF